This TCR beta chain came from a study of blood T cell repertoires in COVID-19. In the study overall: The United States, Italy and Spain provided the acute and convalescent COVID-19 samples.

Clones were read by immunoSEQ multiplex PCR, and TCRdb kept only the in-frame ones, dropping some. The profile shows 100,000 to 150,000 clones, more than 75% of them singletons. The CDR3 covers 13 residues. In germline, CDR1 is ENHRY, CDR2 SYGVKD. The junction had 4 bases not matched to a gene; V was cut back by 11 bases and J by 4 bases. The receptor's source is a woman between 70 and 85 years old with COVID-19, enrolled during active disease. This chain links TRBV10-3 with TRBJ2-2, with 10 bases fitting TRBD2. Sequenced sample: peripheral blood. In DNA form, the CDR3 reads TGTGCCGTAAGCGGGGGGGCCACCGGGGAGCTGTTTTTT. It encodes CAVSGGATGELFF.